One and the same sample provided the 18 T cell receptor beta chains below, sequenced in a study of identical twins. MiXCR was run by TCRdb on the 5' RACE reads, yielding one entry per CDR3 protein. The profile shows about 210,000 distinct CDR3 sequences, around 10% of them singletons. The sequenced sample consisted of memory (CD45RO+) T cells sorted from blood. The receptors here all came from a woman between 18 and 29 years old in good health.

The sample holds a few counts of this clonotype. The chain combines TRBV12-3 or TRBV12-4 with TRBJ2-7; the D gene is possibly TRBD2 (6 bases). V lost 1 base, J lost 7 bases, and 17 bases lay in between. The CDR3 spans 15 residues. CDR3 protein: CASSLGGNNLGEQYF. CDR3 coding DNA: TGTGCCAGCAGTTTAGGCGGGAACAACCTCGGGGAGCAGTACTTC.

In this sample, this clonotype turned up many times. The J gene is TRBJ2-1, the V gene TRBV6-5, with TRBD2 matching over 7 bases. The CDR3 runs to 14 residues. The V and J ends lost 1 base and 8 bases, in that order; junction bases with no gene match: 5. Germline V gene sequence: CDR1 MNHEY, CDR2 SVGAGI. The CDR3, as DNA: TGTGCCAGCAGTTACTTCGTGGCGGGGGATGAGCAGTTCTTC. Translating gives CASSYFVAGDEQFF.

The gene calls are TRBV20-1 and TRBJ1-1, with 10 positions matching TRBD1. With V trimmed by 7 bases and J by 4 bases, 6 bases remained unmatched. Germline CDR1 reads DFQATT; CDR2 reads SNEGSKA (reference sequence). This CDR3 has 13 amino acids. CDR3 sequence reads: CSVKTGGRTEAFF. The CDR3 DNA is TGCAGTGTTAAGACAGGGGGCCGCACTGAAGCTTTCTTT.

The CDR3 nucleotides are TGCGCCAGCAGCCAGCAACTAGCGGGAGGGACAGATACGCAGTATTTT. Translation gives CASSQQLAGGTDTQYF. The chain carries TRBV4-1 and TRBJ2-3; TRBD2 matches at 13 bases. V shed 3 bases, J shed 3 bases, and the junction held 3 bases outside the gene matches. The CDR3 spans 16 residues. Germline CDR1 MGHRA, CDR2 YSYEKL.

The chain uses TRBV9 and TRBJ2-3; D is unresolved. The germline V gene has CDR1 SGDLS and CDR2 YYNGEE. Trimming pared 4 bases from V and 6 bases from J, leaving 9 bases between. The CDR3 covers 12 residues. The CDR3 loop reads CASSPPDDTQYF. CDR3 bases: TGTGCCAGCAGCCCGCCGGACGATACGCAGTATTTT.

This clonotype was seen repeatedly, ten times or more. The CDR3, as DNA: TGTGCCAGCAGTCAAGAGGTGAGGGCATCCGAAGCTTTCTTT. This translates into CASSQEVRASEAFF. This rearrangement joins TRBV12-3 or TRBV12-4 to TRBJ1-1; D uncertain. Trimming removed 5 bases at V and 8 bases at J, with 18 bases between. This CDR3 is built from 14 residues.

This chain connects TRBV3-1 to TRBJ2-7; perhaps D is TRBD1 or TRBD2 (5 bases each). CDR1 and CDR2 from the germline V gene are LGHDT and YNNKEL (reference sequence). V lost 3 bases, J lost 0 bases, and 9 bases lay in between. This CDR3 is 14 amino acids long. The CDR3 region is CASSQGRSSYEQYF. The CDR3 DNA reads TGTGCCAGCAGCCAGGGACGGAGCTCCTACGAGCAGTACTTC.

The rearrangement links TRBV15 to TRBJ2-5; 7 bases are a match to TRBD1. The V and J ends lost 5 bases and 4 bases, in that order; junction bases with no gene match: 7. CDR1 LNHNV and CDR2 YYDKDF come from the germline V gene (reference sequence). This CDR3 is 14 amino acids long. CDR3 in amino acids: CATSVDRGRETQYF. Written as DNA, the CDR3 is TGTGCCACCAGCGTTGATAGGGGGCGAGAGACCCAGTACTTC.

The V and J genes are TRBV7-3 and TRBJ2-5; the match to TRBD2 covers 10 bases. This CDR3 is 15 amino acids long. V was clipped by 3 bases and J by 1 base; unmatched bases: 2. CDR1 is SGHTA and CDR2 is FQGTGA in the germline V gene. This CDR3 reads CASSLSGGVQETQYF. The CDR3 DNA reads TGTGCCAGCAGCTTGAGCGGGGGGGTCCAAGAGACCCAGTACTTC.

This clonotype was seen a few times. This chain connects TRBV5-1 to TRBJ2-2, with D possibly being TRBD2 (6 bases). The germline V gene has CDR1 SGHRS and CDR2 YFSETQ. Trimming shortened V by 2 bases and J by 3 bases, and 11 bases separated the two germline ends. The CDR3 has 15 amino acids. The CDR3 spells CASSFGGVDTGELFF. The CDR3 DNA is TGCGCCAGCAGCTTTGGAGGGGTCGACACCGGGGAGCTGTTTTTT.

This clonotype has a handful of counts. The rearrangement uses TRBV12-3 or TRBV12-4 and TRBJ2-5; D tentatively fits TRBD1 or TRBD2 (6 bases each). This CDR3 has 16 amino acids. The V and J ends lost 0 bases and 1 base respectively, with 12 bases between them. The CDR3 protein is CASSLAGGGLQETQYF. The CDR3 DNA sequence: TGTGCCAGCAGTTTAGCGGGGGGCGGGCTCCAAGAGACCCAGTACTTC.

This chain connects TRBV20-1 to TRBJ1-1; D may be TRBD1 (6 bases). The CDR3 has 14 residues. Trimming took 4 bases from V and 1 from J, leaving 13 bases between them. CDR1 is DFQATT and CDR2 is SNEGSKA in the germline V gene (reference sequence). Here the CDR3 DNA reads TGCAGTGCTACTACAGGGTTTGGGAACACTGAAGCTTTCTTT. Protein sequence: CSATTGFGNTEAFF.

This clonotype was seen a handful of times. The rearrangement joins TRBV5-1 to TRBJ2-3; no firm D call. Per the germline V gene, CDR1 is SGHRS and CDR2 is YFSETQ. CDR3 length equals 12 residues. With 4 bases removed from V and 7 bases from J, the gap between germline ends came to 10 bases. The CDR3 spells CASSPDGNTQYF. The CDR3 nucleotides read TGCGCCAGCAGCCCCGACGGAAATACGCAGTATTTT.

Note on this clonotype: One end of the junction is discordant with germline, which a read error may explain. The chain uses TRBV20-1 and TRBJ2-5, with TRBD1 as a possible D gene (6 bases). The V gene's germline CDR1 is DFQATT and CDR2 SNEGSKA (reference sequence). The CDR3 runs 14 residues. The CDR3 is CSARAGEPGETQYF. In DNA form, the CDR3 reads TGCAGTGCAAGAGCAGGGGAACCTGGGGAGACCCAGTACTTC.

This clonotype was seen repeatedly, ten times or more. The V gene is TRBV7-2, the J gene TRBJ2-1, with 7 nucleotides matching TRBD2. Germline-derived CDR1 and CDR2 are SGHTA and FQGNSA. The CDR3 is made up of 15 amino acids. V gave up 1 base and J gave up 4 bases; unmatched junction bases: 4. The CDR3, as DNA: TGTGCCAGCAGCTTAGATAAGGGAGGGTACAATGAGCAGTTCTTC. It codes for CASSLDKGGYNEQFF.

The CDR3 loop reads CASTDAIWQFF. The CDR3 nucleotides read TGCGCCAGCACGGACGCGATATGGCAGTTCTTC. V gene TRBV5-1 combines with J gene TRBJ2-1, with D hard to call. CDR3 length: 11 residues. In germline, CDR1 is SGHRS, CDR2 YFSETQ. Trimming removed 6 bases from V and 12 bases from J, with 13 bases in between.

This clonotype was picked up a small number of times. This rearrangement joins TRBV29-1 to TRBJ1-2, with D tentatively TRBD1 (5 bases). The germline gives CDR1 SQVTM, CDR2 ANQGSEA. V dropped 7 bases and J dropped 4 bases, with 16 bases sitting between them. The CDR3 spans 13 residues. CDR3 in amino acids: CSDEGGRAYGYTF. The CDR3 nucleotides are TGCAGCGACGAGGGTGGCAGGGCCTATGGCTACACCTTC.

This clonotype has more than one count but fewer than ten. CDR3 nucleotide sequence: TGTGCCAGCAGTGGGGGACTAGCGGGAGCGGACGAGCAGTACTTC. Translated, it gives CASSGGLAGADEQYF. The chain uses TRBV12-3 or TRBV12-4 and TRBJ2-7; 14 nucleotides align to TRBD2. The CDR3 is 15 residues long. Trimming removed 5 bases from V and 5 bases from J; junction bases left unmatched: 5.